This T cell receptor (beta chain) was recorded in a study of neurological immune-mediated disorders. Unsorted libraries used 2 million PBMCs kept at -80 degrees C. This clonotype appeared many times. Its specificity is unknown. The trim removed 0 bases at V and 1 base at J, leaving 6 bases unmatched. Germline CDR1 and CDR2: DFQATT and SNEGSKA (reference sequence). The CDR3 sequence is 15 residues long. The team produced cDNA through 5'RACE using 10-nucleotide random UMIs. From 15-18 subjects, over 170 million TCR-beta sequences were obtained in each sequencing run. TCRdb used MiXCR to reprocess the 5' RACE reads, holding one entry per CDR3 protein. The table has tens of thousands of distinct CDR3 sequences, more than 6% seen once. General study points: The highest TCR clonal expansion occurred in HTLV-1-associated myelopathy; multiple sclerosis fell below healthy controls.

Sequenced input: PBMCs. The V gene is TRBV20-1, the J gene TRBJ2-7; 7 bases are shared with TRBD2. The clonotype comes from a woman in her thirties or forties in good health. CDR3 bases: TGCAGTGCTAGAGACCCTAGCGGAGCGTCCTACGAGCAGTACTTC. This codes for CSARDPSGASYEQYF.